This T cell receptor (beta chain) originates from a study of T cells in Graves' hyperthyroidism and ophthalmopathy. Template material for amplifying TCR beta CDR3 regions consisted of RNA transcripts. HTBI primers were employed in a first-round RT-PCR of the TCR CDR3. TCRdb re-analysed the multiplex PCR reads in MiXCR, keeping a single row per CDR3 protein. The sample consists of about 590,000 distinct CDR3 sequences, around a sixth of them appearing once. Each diagnosis drew on symptoms, thyroxine, TRAb, thyroid ultrasound and orbital computed tomography findings. This clonotype has only a few counts. The CDR3 spans 17 residues. Germline V lookup: CDR1 SGDLS, CDR2 YYNGEE. V gave up 4 bases and J gave up 0 bases; unmatched junction bases: 13.

This chain joins TRBV9 and TRBJ2-7, with 7 bases aligning to TRBD1. The sample taken for sequencing was blood. The sequence was collected from a woman aged 25 to 39 with Graves' hyperthyroidism. Written as DNA, the CDR3 is TGTGCCAGCAGCAGCCGAGGACAGGTGTTGAGCTCCTACGAGCAGTACTTC. As protein: CASSSRGQVLSSYEQYF.